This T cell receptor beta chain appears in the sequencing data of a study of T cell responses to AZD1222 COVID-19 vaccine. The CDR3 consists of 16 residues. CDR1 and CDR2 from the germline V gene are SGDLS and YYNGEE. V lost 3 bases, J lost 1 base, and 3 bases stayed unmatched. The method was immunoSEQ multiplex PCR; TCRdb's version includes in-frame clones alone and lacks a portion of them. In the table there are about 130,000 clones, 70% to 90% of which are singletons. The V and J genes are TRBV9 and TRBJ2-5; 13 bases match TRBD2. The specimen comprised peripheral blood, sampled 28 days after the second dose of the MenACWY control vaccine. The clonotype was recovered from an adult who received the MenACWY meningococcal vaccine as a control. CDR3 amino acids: CASSAGLAGPQETQYF. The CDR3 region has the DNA TGTGCCAGCAGCGCGGGACTAGCGGGGCCCCAAGAGACCCAGTACTTC.